These 5 T cell receptor beta chains originate from one sample sequenced in a study of T cells in Graves' hyperthyroidism and ophthalmopathy. It was RNA transcripts that yielded the amplified TCR beta CDR3 regions. A set of HTBI primers served as the primers for a first-round RT-PCR of the TCR CDR3. TCRdb recomputed calls from the multiplex PCR reads with MiXCR, one row per CDR3 protein. In the table there are 370,000 or so distinct CDR3 sequences, roughly 25% of which are singletons. The sample consisted of blood. These receptors were collected from a man aged 45 to 65 with Graves' hyperthyroidism.

This clonotype was counted between two and nine times. This rearrangement joins TRBV5-1 to TRBJ2-2; no definite D call. V lost 0 bases, J lost 2 bases, and 5 bases lay in between. CDR3 size: 14 residues. Germline V CDR1 and CDR2: SGHRS, YFSETQ. The CDR3 here is CASSLESNTGELFF. The CDR3 DNA reads TGCGCCAGCAGCTTGGAGTCAAACACCGGGGAGCTGTTTTTT.

This clonotype was seen only a few times. The J gene is TRBJ1-1, the V gene TRBV28; TRBD1 is a possible D gene (5 bases). V lost 4 bases and J lost 6, with 18 bases in between. The CDR3 runs to 15 residues. CDR1 and CDR2 (germline): MDHEN, SYDVKM. Here the CDR3 DNA reads TGTGCCAGCAGTTCCATGCTGACCGGGGGGTCTGAAGCTTTCTTT. This translates into CASSSMLTGGSEAFF.

This clonotype occurred many times. This rearrangement joins TRBV29-1 to TRBJ2-5; no clear D gene. The CDR3 loop spans 13 amino acids. V lost 4 bases, J lost 1 base, and 10 bases lay in between. Germline CDR1 reads SQVTM; CDR2 reads ANQGSEA. CDR3 sequence (DNA): TGCAGCGTTGGTGGCGCAGCCCAAGAGACCCAGTACTTC. Protein: CSVGGAAQETQYF.

As for this clonotype: The conserved phenylalanine or tryptophan is not found at the CDR3 terminus, so this likely reflects a read error. The chain combines TRBV24-1 with TRBJ2-1; D not resolved. The V end lost 7 bases, the J end lost 4 bases, and 7 bases lay between the germline ends. Germline-derived CDR1 and CDR2 are KGHDR and SFDVKD. This CDR3 has 12 residues. The CDR3 DNA reads as TGTGCCACCAGCTCCTATTACAATGAGCAGTTCTCC. Translated, it gives CATSSYYNEQFS.

This clonotype was seen many times. The chain couples TRBV20-1 to TRBJ1-1, with 9 bases identical to TRBD1. V lost 4 bases to trimming and J lost 5 bases; unmatched junction nucleotides: 5. Germline CDR1 DFQATT, CDR2 SNEGSKA (reference sequence). This CDR3 is built from 13 residues. The CDR3 nucleotides read TGCAGTGCTACCGGGACAGGGTTGACTGAAGCTTTCTTT. Protein: CSATGTGLTEAFF.